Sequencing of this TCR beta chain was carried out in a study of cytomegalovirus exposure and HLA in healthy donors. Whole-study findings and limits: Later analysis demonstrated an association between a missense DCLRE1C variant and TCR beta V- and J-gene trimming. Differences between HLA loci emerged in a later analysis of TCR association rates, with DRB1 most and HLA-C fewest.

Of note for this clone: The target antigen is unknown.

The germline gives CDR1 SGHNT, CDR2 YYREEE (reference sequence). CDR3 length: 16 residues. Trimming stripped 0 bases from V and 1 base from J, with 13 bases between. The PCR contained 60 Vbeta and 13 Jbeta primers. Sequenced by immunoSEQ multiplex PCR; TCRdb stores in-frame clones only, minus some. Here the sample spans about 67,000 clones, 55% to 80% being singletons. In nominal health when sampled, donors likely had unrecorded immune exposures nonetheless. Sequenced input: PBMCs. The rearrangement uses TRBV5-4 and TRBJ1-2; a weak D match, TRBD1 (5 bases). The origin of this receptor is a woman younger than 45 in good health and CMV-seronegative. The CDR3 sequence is CASSLGLAGRNYGYTF. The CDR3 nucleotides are TGTGCCAGCAGCTTGGGCCTTGCGGGGCGTAACTATGGCTACACCTTC.